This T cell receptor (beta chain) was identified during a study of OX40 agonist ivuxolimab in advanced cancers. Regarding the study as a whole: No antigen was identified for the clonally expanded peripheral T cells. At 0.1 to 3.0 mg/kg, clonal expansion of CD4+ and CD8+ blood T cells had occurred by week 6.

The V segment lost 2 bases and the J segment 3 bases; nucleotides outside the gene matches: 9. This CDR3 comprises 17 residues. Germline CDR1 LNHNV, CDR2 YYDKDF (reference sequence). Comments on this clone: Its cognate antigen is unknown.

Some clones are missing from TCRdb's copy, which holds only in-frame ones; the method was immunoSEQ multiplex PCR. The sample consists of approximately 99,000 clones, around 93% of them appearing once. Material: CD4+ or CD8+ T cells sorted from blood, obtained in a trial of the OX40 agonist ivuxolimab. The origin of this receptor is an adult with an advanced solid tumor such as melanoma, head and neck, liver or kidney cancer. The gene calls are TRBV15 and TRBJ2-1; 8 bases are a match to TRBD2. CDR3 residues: CATSRSTLAGVYNEQFF. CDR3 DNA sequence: TGTGCCACCAGCAGATCCACTCTAGCGGGTGTCTACAATGAGCAGTTCTTC.